This TCR delta chain was sequenced for a study of gamma-delta chains in newborns, infants, children. The V gene lost 4 bases and the J gene lost 2 bases, with 19 bases spanning the gap. CDR3 length: 16 residues. CDR1 GEAIGNYY and CDR2 EKD come from the germline V gene. TCRdb fed the reads into CATT to redo clone calling. There are roughly 4,200 delta-chain clones in the sample; about 15% occur only once, and approximately 9% lies in the top ten. Sequenced input: blood. The chain joins TRDV2 to TRDJ1; a weak D match, TRDD3 (6 bases). The origin of this receptor is a child who was a newborn, infant or young child, either healthy, febrile or measles-vaccinated (not recorded which). This CDR3 reads CACEQLGNQRTDKLIF. For the CDR3, the DNA is TGTGCCTGTGAGCAACTGGGTAACCAGAGAACCGATAAACTCATCTTT.